This entry lists 30 T cell receptor beta chains sequenced from one sample in a study of OX40 agonist ivuxolimab in advanced cancers. Repertoires were generated with immunoSEQ multiplex PCR, while TCRdb's copy carries only in-frame clones and drops some. This table has 70,000 or so clones, 88% appearing once. The source was CD4+ or CD8+ T cells sorted from blood, collected in a trial of the OX40 agonist ivuxolimab. The receptors shown here come from an adult with an advanced solid tumor such as melanoma, head and neck, liver or kidney cancer.

The chain links TRBV5-4 to TRBJ2-5, with a tentative D call TRBD2 (5 bases). The germline CDR1 and CDR2 sequences are SGHNT and YYREEE (reference sequence). The CDR3 extends over 15 amino acids. Deletions cut 2 bases from V and 2 bases from J, with 13 bases between. CDR3 loop: CASSFSGSPQETQYF. The CDR3 DNA reads TGTGCCAGCAGCTTCTCTGGGAGCCCACAAGAGACCCAGTACTTC.

The chain uses TRBV28 and TRBJ2-7; tentative D call: TRBD1 (7 bases). CDR1 is MDHEN and CDR2 is SYDVKM in the germline V gene. Trimming took off 7 bases at V and 0 bases at J, with 16 bases between the two ends. The CDR3 totals 15 residues. The CDR3 coding sequence is TGTGCCAGCAATTCTCCAGGGGGGAACTCCTACGAGCAGTACTTC. Translation gives CASNSPGGNSYEQYF.

The V call is TRBV7-3, the J call TRBJ2-7, with D hard to call. V lost 3 bases and J 3 bases, leaving 9 bases between the germline ends. This CDR3 is 13 amino acids long. Germline loops: CDR1 SGHTA, CDR2 FQGTGA. CDR3 amino acids: CASSLDPNYEQYF. Written as DNA, the CDR3 is TGTGCCAGCAGCTTGGATCCAAACTACGAGCAGTACTTC.

The chain employs TRBV2 and TRBJ2-3; the D gene is possibly TRBD2 (5 bases). Trimming removed 6 bases from V and 2 bases from J, with 12 bases in between. Germline CDR1 and CDR2: SNHLY and FYNNEI. The CDR3 is 14 amino acids. The DNA of the CDR3 is TGTGCCAGCAGCGATGGACTGATCACAGATACGCAGTATTTT. This gives the protein CASSDGLITDTQYF.

The CDR3 DNA reads as TGCGCCAGCAGCTCAGCCTCTAGCGGGAGCCCAGAGACCCAGTACTTC. This codes for CASSSASSGSPETQYF. The chain employs TRBV5-1 and TRBJ2-5; 10 nucleotides agree with TRBD2. Germline assignment: CDR1 SGHRS and CDR2 YFSETQ. The V gene end was trimmed by 3 bases and the J gene end by 4 bases; junction bases not matched to a gene: 9. CDR3 length: 16 residues.

The gene calls are TRBV5-6 and TRBJ1-2; D is ambiguous. CDR1 is SGHDT and CDR2 is YYEEEE in the germline V gene. Trimming left V 6 bases short and J 4 bases short, with 13 bases between. CDR3 length: 13 amino acids. The CDR3 nucleotides are TGTGCCAGCATCACTGGACGGTCCTATGGCTACACCTTC. Translated, it gives CASITGRSYGYTF.

The chain links TRBV7-2 to TRBJ2-7; D might be TRBD2 (6 bases). The CDR3 is 14 residues long. The V and J ends lost 8 bases and 0 bases respectively, with 14 bases between them. From germline, CDR1 is SGHTA and CDR2 FQGNSA. The CDR3 loop reads CASPFRGSSYEQYF. The CDR3 region has the DNA TGTGCCAGCCCCTTCCGGGGGAGCTCCTACGAGCAGTACTTC.

The gene calls are TRBV5-4 and TRBJ1-1; possibly TRBD1 for D (6 bases). This CDR3 is built from 14 residues. Germline V lookup: CDR1 SGHNT, CDR2 YYREEE (reference sequence). The CDR3 region is CLLSGGGMSTEAFF. CDR3 coding DNA: TGTCTTCTCAGTGGCGGGGGCATGAGCACTGAAGCTTTCTTT.

This chain links TRBV28 with TRBJ1-1, with D tentatively TRBD1 (5 bases). Germline values: CDR1 MDHEN, CDR2 SYDVKM. V lost 3 bases and J 6 bases, leaving 20 bases between the germline ends. The CDR3 covers 16 residues. The CDR3 region is CASSFRVRFTVAEAFF. In nucleotides, the CDR3 is TGTGCCAGCAGTTTCAGGGTTCGATTTACCGTGGCTGAAGCTTTCTTT.

This chain connects TRBV19 to TRBJ1-1, with D unresolved. V gave up 2 bases and J gave up 0 bases, with 7 bases separating them. Germline lookup yields CDR1 LNHDA and CDR2 SQIVND (reference sequence). This CDR3 contains 14 residues. CDR3 region: CASSIRRLNTEAFF. The CDR3 region has the DNA TGTGCCAGTAGTATACGAAGACTGAACACTGAAGCTTTCTTT. The entire variable domain, with the rest obtained from reference TRBV19 and TRBJ1-1, is as follows: DGGITQSPKYLFRKEGQNVTLSCEQNLNHDAMYWYRQDPGQGLRLIYYSQIVNDFQKGDIAEGYSVSREKKESFPLTVTSAQKNPTAFYLCASSIRRLNTEAFFGQGTRLTVV.

This sequence joins TRBV28 and TRBJ1-2; D call uncertain. The CDR3 runs 11 residues. The V end lost 6 bases, the J end lost 5 bases, and 7 bases lay between the germline ends. Germline CDR1 reads MDHEN; CDR2 reads SYDVKM. This chain's CDR3 is CASSSLYGYTF. The CDR3 DNA is TGTGCCAGCAGCAGCCTTTATGGCTACACCTTC.

The chain combines TRBV5-6 with TRBJ2-7, with 10 bases matching TRBD1. The CDR3 is made up of 14 amino acids. V gave up 5 bases and J gave up 3 bases; unmatched junction bases: 5. Germline CDR1 is SGHDT and CDR2 is YYEEEE. CDR3 amino acids: CASRRTGGHYEQYF. As DNA, the CDR3 is TGTGCCAGCAGAAGGACAGGGGGGCACTACGAGCAGTACTTC. Full variable domain (outside the CDR3, taken from reference TRBV5-6 and TRBJ2-7): DAGVTQSPTHLIKTRGQQVTLRCSPKSGHDTVSWYQQALGQGPQFIFQYYEEEERQRGNFPDRFSGHQFPNYSSELNVNALLLGDSALYLCASRRTGGHYEQYFGPGTRLTVT.

This clone was observed a single time. The chain carries TRBV27 and TRBJ1-2; D unclear. Germline CDR1 reads MNHEY; CDR2 reads SMNVEV (reference sequence). The length of the CDR3 is 17 residues. V was clipped by 2 bases and J by 1 base, with 17 bases between them. CDR3 in amino acids: CASSLRGGQMVNYGYTF. For the CDR3, the DNA is TGTGCCAGCAGTTTACGGGGAGGGCAAATGGTTAACTATGGCTACACCTTC.

The genes are TRBV28 and TRBJ1-1; the D gene is possibly TRBD1 (5 bases). Germline V gives CDR1 MDHEN, CDR2 SYDVKM. This CDR3 is built from 12 residues. Between the trimmed V and J ends, which lost 4 bases and 3 bases, there was a span of 6 bases. The CDR3 loop reads CASSWGDTEAFF. CDR3 in DNA: TGTGCCAGCAGTTGGGGGGACACTGAAGCTTTCTTT.

V usage is TRBV9 and J usage is TRBJ2-3; TRBD2 matches at 14 bases. With 3 bases clipped from V and 8 bases from J, the junction kept 8 bases outside the gene matches. The CDR3 spans 16 residues. Germline V gene data show CDR1 as SGDLS and CDR2 as YYNGEE. The CDR3 here is CASSGLAGGDLGTQYF. For the CDR3, the DNA is TGTGCCAGCAGCGGACTAGCGGGGGGGGATCTCGGTACGCAGTATTTT.

This chain links TRBV28 with TRBJ2-7; 7 bases fit TRBD2. The CDR3 is 15 amino acids. V trimming: 5 bases; J trimming: 2 bases; junction bases outside the gene matches: 9. CDR1 and CDR2 from the germline V gene are MDHEN and SYDVKM. The CDR3 nucleotides read TGTGCCAGCAGTGTCCCCATCCGGGGGGCCTACGAGCAGTACTTC. Translating it yields CASSVPIRGAYEQYF.

V is TRBV6-6 and J is TRBJ1-1; tentatively, D is TRBD1 (5 bases). The CDR3 loop spans 14 amino acids. Trimming stripped 2 bases from V and 1 base from J, with 8 bases between. Germline V lookup: CDR1 MNHNY, CDR2 SVGAGI (reference sequence). The CDR3 loop reads CASSYPGGNTEAFF. The DNA of the CDR3 is TGTGCCAGCAGTTACCCGGGGGGGAACACTGAAGCTTTCTTT.

V gene TRBV6-6 combines with J gene TRBJ2-2; the match to TRBD1 covers 9 bases. Per the germline V gene, CDR1 is MNHNY and CDR2 is SVGAGI (reference sequence). The trim removed 8 bases at V and 4 bases at J, leaving 5 bases unmatched. CDR3 length: 14 amino acids. The CDR3 loop is CASGRQGGTGELFF. In DNA, the CDR3 is TGTGCCAGCGGAAGACAGGGGGGCACCGGGGAGCTGTTTTTT.

V usage is TRBV28 and J usage is TRBJ2-7, with D perhaps TRBD1 or TRBD2 (6 bases each). The germline gives CDR1 MDHEN, CDR2 SYDVKM. This CDR3 is built from 14 residues. Deletions cut 7 bases from V and 6 bases from J, with 19 bases between. The CDR3 sequence is CASTIGGGKVEQYF. The DNA of the CDR3 is TGTGCCAGCACCATCGGAGGGGGAAAGGTCGAGCAGTACTTC.

This sequence joins TRBV18 and TRBJ2-3, with TRBD2 identical over 7 bases. V gave up 3 bases and J gave up 4 bases; unmatched junction bases: 10. In germline, CDR1 is KGHSH, CDR2 LQKENI. The CDR3 covers 16 residues. This CDR3 is CASSPTPGGVSDTQYF. The CDR3 coding sequence is TGTGCCAGCTCACCCACCCCGGGGGGTGTTTCAGATACGCAGTATTTT. Full variable domain (remainder filled in from reference TRBV18 and TRBJ2-3): NAGVMQNPRHLVRRRGQEARLRCSPMKGHSHVYWYRQLPEEGLKFMVYLQKENIIDESGMPKERFSAEFPKEGPSILRIQQVVRGDSAAYFCASSPTPGGVSDTQYFGPGTRLTVL.

The gene calls are TRBV7-2 and TRBJ2-5; 9 bases map to TRBD1. Trimming took 5 bases from V and 5 from J; bases not matched to a gene: 6. CDR3 size: 14 residues. Germline V gives CDR1 SGHTA, CDR2 FQGNSA. CDR3 nucleotide sequence: TGTGCCAGCAGCCCACAGGGGGCCCTGGAGACCCAGTACTTC. Amino acids: CASSPQGALETQYF.

J is TRBJ2-6 and V is TRBV28; D is unclear. V lost 5 bases and J 0 bases, leaving 8 bases between the germline ends. The CDR3 runs to 15 residues. Germline CDR1 MDHEN, CDR2 SYDVKM. The CDR3 DNA sequence: TGTGCCAGCAGTCTCAGGACCTCTGGGGCCAACGTCCTGACTTTC. Residues: CASSLRTSGANVLTF.

V usage is TRBV5-8 and J usage is TRBJ2-7, with 10 bases fitting TRBD2. CDR1 is SGHTS, CDR2 YDEGEE, per germline. J gave up 7 bases and V 2 bases, and 18 bases lay outside the gene matches. The CDR3 loop spans 18 amino acids. The CDR3 region has the DNA TGTGCCAGCAGCTTCCGGCTAGCGGGAGTCCCGCCAATTCGTGAGCAGTACTTC. This sequence encodes CASSFRLAGVPPIREQYF.

J is TRBJ1-6 and V is TRBV6-6; unclear D gene. Germline V lookup: CDR1 MNHNY, CDR2 SVGAGI (reference sequence). V was trimmed by 6 bases and J by 9 bases, leaving 12 bases between them. This CDR3 region has 13 residues. In nucleotides, the CDR3 is TGTGCCAGCAGACCCGGAGTTCGTTCACCCCTCCACTTT. It specifies CASRPGVRSPLHF.

Comment on this clone: Its ends do not fully match the called genes, so a read error is possible. The chain uses TRBV7-7 and TRBJ2-1; possible D gene TRBD2, 5 bases. There are 14 residues in the CDR3. CDR1 and CDR2 from the germline V gene are SSHAT and FNYEAQ (reference sequence). CDR3 region: CASSLAGPYNEQFF. The CDR3 region has the DNA TGTGCTAGCAGCTTGGCGGGTCCCTACAATGAGCAGTTCTTC.

About this clone: Other nucleotide sequences from this sample produce the same CDR3. The CDR3 bases are TGTGCCAGCAGTTACGGAGGCTCCTACAATGAGCAGTTCTTC. This gives the protein CASSYGGSYNEQFF. The chain carries TRBV6-6 and TRBJ2-1; a possible D gene is TRBD2 (5 bases). CDR1 is MNHNY, CDR2 SVGAGI, per germline (reference sequence). CDR3 size: 14 residues. Trimming pared 2 bases from V and 0 bases from J, leaving 5 bases between.

V usage is TRBV11-1 and J usage is TRBJ2-3; D may be TRBD2 (7 bases). Germline-derived CDR1 and CDR2 are SGHAT and FQDESV (reference sequence). The CDR3 has 15 amino acids. V shed 4 bases and J shed 1 base, with 12 bases lying between them. DNA of the CDR3: TGTGCCAGCAGCTCCCGAGGGGGGGGCACAGATACGCAGTATTTT. This encodes CASSSRGGGTDTQYF.

This chain links TRBV11-2 with TRBJ1-5, with D possibly being TRBD1 (6 bases). V shed 0 bases and J shed 4 bases, with 19 bases lying between them. The CDR3 runs 18 residues. Germline CDR1 reads SGHAT; CDR2 reads FQNNGV. The CDR3, as DNA: TGTGCCAGCAGCTTAGATCCGCCGGGGGGCAGGCCTAATCAGCCCCAGCATTTT. Its protein product is CASSLDPPGGRPNQPQHF.

The chain recombines TRBV5-4 with TRBJ1-4; D gene ambiguous. This CDR3 comprises 13 residues. V was shortened by 4 bases and J by 8 bases, with 12 bases between the two germline ends. Germline CDR1 reads SGHNT; CDR2 reads YYREEE (reference sequence). The CDR3 spells CASSVRGEEKLFF. CDR3 bases: TGTGCCAGCAGCGTGAGAGGAGAGGAAAAACTGTTTTTT.

This clone was counted once. The rearrangement joins TRBV18 to TRBJ2-1; no definite D call. V dropped 3 bases and J dropped 7 bases, with 7 bases sitting between them. Germline loops: CDR1 KGHSH, CDR2 LQKENI. The CDR3 is 12 amino acids. The CDR3 sequence is CASSPLRNEQFF. The CDR3 DNA reads TGTGCCAGCTCACCCCTAAGAAATGAGCAGTTCTTC.